One and the same sample provided the 19 T cell receptor beta chains below, sequenced in a study of shared clonotypes between healthy human individuals. Using immunoSEQ multiplex PCR, the repertoire was profiled, and TCRdb retains in-frame clones only, with some absent. Of fewer than 2.5 million clones in the sample, 93% were seen once. The sequenced sample consisted of naive CD4+ T cells from PBMCs. Described subset: CD45RA+ positively selected. The receptors derive from a man between 18 and 35 years old in good health. Some clones in this sample may be carry-over from other donors' samples.

The chain uses TRBV18 and TRBJ2-3; D is ambiguous. The length of the CDR3 is 10 residues. Between the trimmed V and J ends, which lost 8 bases and 2 bases, there was a span of 2 bases. Germline CDR1 and CDR2: KGHSH and LQKENI. CDR3 nucleotide sequence: TGTGCCAGCCTCACAGATACGCAGTATTTT. This codes for CASLTDTQYF. The variable domain in full, completed from reference TRBV18 and TRBJ2-3, reads NAGVMQNPRHLVRRRGQEARLRCSPMKGHSHVYWYRQLPEEGLKFMVYLQKENIIDESGMPKERFSAEFPKEGPSILRIQQVVRGDSAAYFCASLTDTQYFGPGTRLTVL.

The J gene is TRBJ2-2, the V gene TRBV25-1; D might be TRBD2 (6 bases). CDR1 is MGHDK and CDR2 is SYGVNS in the germline V gene. The CDR3 contains 13 residues. Trimming took off 9 bases at V and 5 bases at J, with 13 bases between the two ends. The CDR3 DNA reads as TGTGCCAGTCAGCGGGCAGGTACCGGGGAGCTGTTTTTT. This translates into CASQRAGTGELFF.

The chain couples TRBV28 to TRBJ1-5; 11 bases map to TRBD1. This CDR3 has 17 amino acids. Looked up from germline, CDR1 is MDHEN and CDR2 is SYDVKM. V gave up 5 bases and J gave up 1 base; unmatched junction bases: 7. As DNA, the CDR3 is TGTGCCAGCAGTGAGAGGACAGGGGGCTTGAGCAATCAGCCCCAGCATTTT. Protein: CASSERTGGLSNQPQHF.

The V gene is TRBV28, the J gene TRBJ2-1; TRBD2 matches at 8 bases. The germline gives CDR1 MDHEN, CDR2 SYDVKM. V gave up 5 bases and J gave up 2 bases; unmatched junction bases: 8. The CDR3 has 16 residues. The CDR3 region has the DNA TGTGCCAGCAGTATCCCCGGGAGGGTCCCCTACAATGAGCAGTTCTTC. Translation: CASSIPGRVPYNEQFF.

V and J are TRBV9 and TRBJ2-1; TRBD2 agrees at 12 bases. CDR3 size: 19 residues. The germline V gene has CDR1 SGDLS and CDR2 YYNGEE. The junction had 7 bases not matched to a gene; V was cut back by 0 bases and J by 0 bases. In DNA form, the CDR3 reads TGTGCCAGCAGCGTAGTATCCCTGACTAGCGGGAGCTCCTACAATGAGCAGTTCTTC. This translates into CASSVVSLTSGSSYNEQFF.

The chain uses TRBV5-1 and TRBJ2-7; TRBD2 matches 15 bases. The CDR3 runs to 14 residues. CDR1 is SGHRS and CDR2 is YFSETQ in the germline V gene. The V segment lost 3 bases and the J segment 10 bases; nucleotides outside the gene matches: 5. CDR3 in amino acids: CASSSGTSGRNQYF. CDR3 sequence (DNA): TGCGCCAGCAGCTCCGGGACTAGCGGGAGGAATCAGTACTTC.

The chain is built from TRBV5-1 and TRBJ2-2; unclear D gene. Germline-derived CDR1 and CDR2 are SGHRS and YFSETQ. The CDR3 consists of 17 residues. The ends were cut back, 1 base at V and 2 bases at J, with 15 bases in the middle. In DNA, the CDR3 is TGCGCCAGCAGCTTGAGGGATAGGCGACAAAACACCGGGGAGCTGTTTTTT. Its protein product is CASSLRDRRQNTGELFF.

The V gene is TRBV4-1, the J gene TRBJ2-7; TRBD2 matches 12 bases. V shed 5 bases and J 3 bases; nucleotides not matched to a gene: 2. Germline CDR1 MGHRA, CDR2 YSYEKL. This CDR3 has 14 amino acids. The CDR3 DNA reads TGCGCCAGCAGCAGGACTAGCGGGATCTACGAGCAGTACTTC. This translates into CASSRTSGIYEQYF.

The rearrangement links TRBV14 to TRBJ2-1; D possibly corresponds to TRBD1 (5 bases). V lost 0 bases to trimming and J lost 4 bases, with 13 bases between them. The CDR3 is 16 amino acids. Germline V gene data show CDR1 as SGHDN and CDR2 as FVKESK. The CDR3 loop is CASSQDLGVEYNEQFF. The CDR3 bases are TGTGCCAGCAGCCAAGATTTAGGGGTTGAATACAATGAGCAGTTCTTC.

The chain has TRBV4-2 and TRBJ2-5; 11 bases line up with TRBD2. This CDR3 is built from 16 residues. Looked up from germline, CDR1 is LGHNA and CDR2 is YNFKEQ. J was trimmed by 5 bases and V by 6 bases; bases with no gene match: 11. The chain's CDR3 is CASRSIAGGPRETQYF. DNA for the CDR3: TGTGCCAGCAGATCCATAGCGGGAGGGCCTCGGGAGACCCAGTACTTC.

This chain joins TRBV4-2 and TRBJ1-4; TRBD1 is a possible D gene (5 bases). V was shortened by 1 base and J by 6 bases, with 15 bases between the two germline ends. The CDR3 extends over 16 amino acids. Germline lookup yields CDR1 LGHNA and CDR2 YNFKEQ. The CDR3 coding sequence is TGTGCCAGCAGCCAAGGTCAGGGCGGTGTAGATGAAAAACTGTTTTTT. It encodes CASSQGQGGVDEKLFF.

The chain employs TRBV7-3 and TRBJ2-1; 8 positions agree with TRBD2. This CDR3 has 16 amino acids. Germline CDR1 SGHTA, CDR2 FQGTGA. V was clipped by 0 bases and J by 6 bases; unmatched bases: 7. The CDR3 DNA follows: TGTGCCAGCAGCTTAACGAGCGGGAGTGGTCTCAATGAGCAGTTCTTC. Protein product: CASSLTSGSGLNEQFF.

This rearrangement joins TRBV5-1 to TRBJ1-1; D ambiguous. The germline CDR1 and CDR2 sequences are SGHRS and YFSETQ. Trimming took 1 base from V and 2 from J, leaving 9 bases between them. This CDR3 region has 14 residues. CDR3 loop: CASSLQQTNTEAFF. For the CDR3, the DNA is TGCGCCAGCAGCTTGCAACAGACCAACACTGAAGCTTTCTTT.

V gene TRBV5-1 combines with J gene TRBJ2-2; 11 bases match TRBD2. J was trimmed by 1 base and V by 2 bases; bases with no gene match: 4. The CDR3 has 17 amino acids. CDR1 SGHRS and CDR2 YFSETQ come from the germline V gene. The CDR3 bases are TGCGCCAGCAGCTTAACTAGCGGGAGAGGGAACACCGGGGAGCTGTTTTTT. As protein: CASSLTSGRGNTGELFF.

The J gene is TRBJ2-5, the V gene TRBV19; 8 bases line up with TRBD1. The CDR3 is made up of 14 amino acids. V shed 3 bases and J 3 bases; nucleotides not matched to a gene: 3. The germline gives CDR1 LNHDA, CDR2 SQIVND (reference sequence). The CDR3 DNA reads TGTGCCAGTAGTATGACGACAGGGGAAGAGACCCAGTACTTC. Translation: CASSMTTGEETQYF.

The V gene is TRBV18, the J gene TRBJ2-7; 10 nucleotides match TRBD2. The CDR3 runs 15 residues. Germline-derived CDR1 and CDR2 are KGHSH and LQKENI. Trimming took 3 bases from V and 7 from J; bases not matched to a gene: 9. CDR3: CASSPTSGTGKEQYF. CDR3 coding DNA: TGTGCCAGCTCACCCACTAGCGGGACCGGTAAGGAGCAGTACTTC.

The gene calls are TRBV10-3 and TRBJ1-3; D call uncertain. The CDR3 is 15 residues long. Trimming removed 0 bases from V and 4 bases from J, with 10 bases in between. The V gene's germline CDR1 is ENHRY and CDR2 SYGVKD. Written as DNA, the CDR3 is TGTGCCATCAGTGAGTCCCCGACCACAGGAAACACCATATATTTT. This gives the protein CAISESPTTGNTIYF.

The V and J genes are TRBV10-2 and TRBJ1-4; D is possibly TRBD1 (5 bases). The CDR3 totals 21 residues. Trimming took 6 bases from V and 7 from J, leaving 36 bases between them. From germline, CDR1 is WSHSY and CDR2 SAAADI. This chain's CDR3 is CASSDPSRAGTPPPQGEKLFF. The CDR3 DNA reads as TGCGCCAGCAGCGATCCATCTCGAGCCGGGACTCCCCCGCCTCAGGGTGAAAAACTGTTTTTT.

V and J are TRBV6-5 and TRBJ1-2, with a possible D match to TRBD1 (5 bases). This CDR3 is 13 amino acids long. Trimming shortened V by 6 bases and J by 5 bases, and 13 bases separated the two germline ends. Germline V gene data show CDR1 as MNHEY and CDR2 as SVGAGI. The CDR3 region has the DNA TGTGCCAGCAGCCCGGGACCGGAGTATGGCTACACCTTC. It translates to CASSPGPEYGYTF.